The present T cell receptor beta chain was sequenced within a study of STAT3 mutations in large granular lymphocyte leukemia. About this clone: Its antigen remains unidentified.

TCRbeta libraries averaged about 40,773 productive templates per sample. Method: immunoSEQ multiplex PCR; TCRdb's copy keeps in-frame clones and lacks some. Among approximately 27,000 clones listed, 70% to 80% were seen once. The study, taken as a whole, reports: In some patients, a small highly pathogenic clone possibly went undetected. Every T-cell large granular lymphocyte leukemia patient had at least one immunodominant TCR beta clonotype. Suggested: STAT3 mutation was not the ancestral event for these clonal expansions.

The origin of this receptor is a woman aged 45-65 years with T-cell large granular lymphocyte leukemia. Some clones in this sample may be carry-over from other donors' samples. What was sequenced was peripheral blood mononuclear cells.

CDR3 coding DNA: TGCAGCGTTGTCCAGGACAACGTCTACGAGCAGTACTTC. Translated: CSVVQDNVYEQYF. The chain employs TRBV29-1 and TRBJ2-7; perhaps TRBD1 as D (5 bases). Germline V CDR1 and CDR2: SQVTM, ANQGSEA. CDR3 size: 13 residues. V gave up 4 bases and J gave up 3 bases, with 13 bases separating them.